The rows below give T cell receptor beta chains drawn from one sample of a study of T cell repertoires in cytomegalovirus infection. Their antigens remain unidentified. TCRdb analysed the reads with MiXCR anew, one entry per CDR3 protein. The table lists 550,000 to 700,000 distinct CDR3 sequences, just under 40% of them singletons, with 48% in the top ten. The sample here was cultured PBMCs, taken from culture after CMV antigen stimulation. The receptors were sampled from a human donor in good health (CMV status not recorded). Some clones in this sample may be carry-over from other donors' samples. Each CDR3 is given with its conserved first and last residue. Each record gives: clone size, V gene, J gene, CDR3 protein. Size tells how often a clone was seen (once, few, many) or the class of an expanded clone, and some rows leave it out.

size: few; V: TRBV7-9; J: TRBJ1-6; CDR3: CASSFFGGVYNSPLHF
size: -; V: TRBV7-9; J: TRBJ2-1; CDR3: CASSKWGLAGGLDEQFF
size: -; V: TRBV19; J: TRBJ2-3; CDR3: CASTHFAWRGGTDTQYF
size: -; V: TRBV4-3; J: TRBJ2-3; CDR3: CASSQGFRGGMDTQYF
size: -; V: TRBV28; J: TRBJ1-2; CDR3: CASSVGNYGYTF
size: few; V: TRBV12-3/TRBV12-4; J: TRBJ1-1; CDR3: CASSSQYGAGNTEAFF
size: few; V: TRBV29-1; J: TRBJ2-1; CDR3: CSVGAGTGMGEQFF
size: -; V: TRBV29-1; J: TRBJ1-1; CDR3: CSVGLGSRVNTEAFF
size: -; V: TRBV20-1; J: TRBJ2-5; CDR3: CSARDRRGEKTQYF
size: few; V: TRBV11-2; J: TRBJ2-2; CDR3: CASSFGNLNTGELFF
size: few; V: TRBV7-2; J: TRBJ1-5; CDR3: CASSPRDRGIYSNQPQHF
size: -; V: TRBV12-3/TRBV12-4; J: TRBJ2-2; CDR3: CASRRGWGANTGELFF
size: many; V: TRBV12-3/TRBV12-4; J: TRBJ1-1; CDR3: CASSLRVLNTEAFF
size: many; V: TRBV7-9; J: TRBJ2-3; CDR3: CASSLTGASTDTQYF
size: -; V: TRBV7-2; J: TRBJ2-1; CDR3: CASISSGISYNEQFF
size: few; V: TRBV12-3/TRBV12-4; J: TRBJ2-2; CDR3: CASTSSPSSTGELFF
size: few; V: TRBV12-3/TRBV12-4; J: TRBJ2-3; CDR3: CASSSPGGVTDTQYF
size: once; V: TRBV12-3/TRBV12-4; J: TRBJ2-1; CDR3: CASSFKEEQFF
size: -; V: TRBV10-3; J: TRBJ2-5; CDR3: CAISERGALGETQYF
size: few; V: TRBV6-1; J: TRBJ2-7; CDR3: CASSDWGVNYEQYF
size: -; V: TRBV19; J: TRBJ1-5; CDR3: CATKGISGNQPQHF
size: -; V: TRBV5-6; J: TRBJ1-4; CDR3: CASSPIWGADFEKLFF
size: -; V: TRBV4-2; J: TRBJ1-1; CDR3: CASTQWGGDTEAFF
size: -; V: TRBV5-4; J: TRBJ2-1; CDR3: CASSFMGHEQFF